These 20 T cell receptor beta chains came from one sample sequenced in a study of blood T cells in healthy people across ages. Through a sample-barcoded 5' primer and a J-beta primer mix, a second PCR was run for roughly 6 to 11 cycles. Each CDR3 protein gets one entry after TCRdb re-called the 5' RACE reads with MiXCR. The repertoire includes hundreds of thousands of distinct CDR3 sequences, 29% of them detected once, and roughly 17% sits in the top ten. The sequencing input was blood. These receptors came from a woman at least 80 years old in good health.

In its sample, this clonotype was seen a few times. The chain is built from TRBV10-3 and TRBJ1-1; D not certain. The germline gives CDR1 ENHRY, CDR2 SYGVKD. V lost 2 bases and J lost 3, with 10 bases in between. The CDR3 sequence is 14 residues long. In nucleotides, the CDR3 is TGTGCCATCAGTGAGAGAGGAGATGACACTGAAGCTTTCTTT. It specifies CAISERGDDTEAFF.

This clonotype came up many times. This chain uses TRBV18 with TRBJ2-7, with 9 bases matching TRBD1. Germline CDR1 and CDR2: KGHSH and LQKENI. V dropped 3 bases and J dropped 4; count of bases not matched to a gene: 7. This CDR3 comprises 15 residues. CDR3 bases: TGTGCCAGCTCACCTGCGACAGGGGGTAATTACGAGCAGTACTTC. Protein product: CASSPATGGNYEQYF.

This clonotype was seen a few times. J is TRBJ2-2 and V is TRBV20-1, with a possible D match to TRBD2 (6 bases). Per the germline V gene, CDR1 is DFQATT and CDR2 is SNEGSKA (reference sequence). This CDR3 region has 13 residues. Trimming left V 6 bases short and J 4 bases short, with 12 bases between. In nucleotides, the CDR3 is TGCAGTGCGGGGAGGAGGGCCACCGGGGAGCTGTTTTTT. This codes for CSAGRRATGELFF.

This clonotype was seen repeatedly, ten times or more. V is TRBV5-1 and J is TRBJ2-1, with TRBD1 matching over 8 bases. The CDR3 spans 18 residues. In germline, CDR1 is SGHRS, CDR2 YFSETQ. J was trimmed by 7 bases and V by 0 bases; bases with no gene match: 15. CDR3 sequence (DNA): TGCGCCAGCAGCTTGGGTATCCGGCGACAGGGGCGTGTGAATGAGCAGTTCTTC. This translates into CASSLGIRRQGRVNEQFF.

This clonotype appeared many times. The rearrangement joins TRBV6-2 or TRBV6-3 to TRBJ2-5; D not certain. Germline loops: CDR1 MNHEY, CDR2 SVGEGT. V shed 5 bases and J shed 4 bases, with 11 bases lying between them. The CDR3 contains 13 residues. CDR3 sequence: CASSGGVRETQYF. DNA of the CDR3: TGTGCCAGCAGTGGCGGCGTGAGAGAGACCCAGTACTTC.

The chain is built from TRBV15 and TRBJ1-1; D gene uncertain. The CDR3 has 13 amino acids. Germline values: CDR1 LNHNV, CDR2 YYDKDF (reference sequence). Trimming left V 2 bases short and J 1 base short, with 5 bases between. The CDR3 DNA sequence: TGTGCCACCAGCAGACAGCCGAACACTGAAGCTTTCTTT. Protein sequence: CATSRQPNTEAFF.

This rearrangement joins TRBV6-2 or TRBV6-3 to TRBJ2-3; D not resolved. The CDR3 sequence is 15 residues long. Trimming removed 6 bases at V and 7 bases at J, with 20 bases between. Germline CDR1 reads MNHEY; CDR2 reads SVGEGT. In nucleotides, the CDR3 is TGTGCCAGCAGCTCAAGACTGGCCCTCGCGTATACGCAGTATTTT. This encodes CASSSRLALAYTQYF.

This clonotype came up a few times. A much larger clone differs from this one at a single base, so this may be a read error. In nucleotides, the CDR3 is TGCGCCAGCAGCCAAGAGAGGAACACTGAAGCTTTCTTT. Its protein is CASSQERNTEAFF. The chain links TRBV4-3 to TRBJ1-1; D gene uncertain. The germline V and J ends were trimmed by 0 bases and 1 base, with 3 bases remaining between them. Looked up from germline, CDR1 is LGHNA and CDR2 is YSLEER. This CDR3 comprises 13 residues.

In this sample, this clonotype turned up a few times. The chain employs TRBV12-3 or TRBV12-4 and TRBJ1-1; 7 positions agree with TRBD1. V was pared by 9 bases and J by 1 base, with 5 bases of the junction left unmatched. The CDR3 sequence is 13 residues long. CDR3 sequence (DNA): TGTGCCAGTAGCAGGGGGAGGAACACTGAAGCTTTCTTT. Translation: CASSRGRNTEAFF.

This clonotype was observed a handful of times. The CDR3 spells CSAKGGLVSPGELFF. In DNA, the CDR3 is TGCAGTGCCAAAGGCGGACTAGTCTCCCCCGGGGAGCTGTTTTTT. V gene TRBV20-1 combines with J gene TRBJ2-2, with TRBD2 identical over 7 bases. CDR3 length equals 15 residues. Trimming removed 6 bases from V and 6 bases from J; junction bases left unmatched: 13. Per the germline V gene, CDR1 is DFQATT and CDR2 is SNEGSKA (reference sequence).

The genes are TRBV30 and TRBJ1-1; 7 nucleotides match TRBD1. The germline V gene encodes CDR1 GTSNPN and CDR2 SVGIG (reference sequence). Losses at the gene ends were 5 bases for V and 5 bases for J; bases not matched to a gene: 8. This CDR3 region has 13 residues. The CDR3 coding sequence is TGTGCCTGGTCCCGACAGGGTGGTACTGAAGCTTTCTTT. This sequence encodes CAWSRQGGTEAFF.

The rearrangement joins TRBV5-1 to TRBJ1-1; 9 nucleotides agree with TRBD1. From germline, CDR1 is SGHRS and CDR2 YFSETQ. The CDR3 extends over 16 amino acids. After removal of 0 bases from V and 0 bases from J, the junction contained 3 bases not matched to a gene. This chain's CDR3 is CASSLDGTGMNTEAFF. The CDR3 DNA follows: TGCGCCAGCAGCTTGGACGGGACAGGGATGAACACTGAAGCTTTCTTT.

With respect to this clonotype: This may come from a read error, since a much larger clone is one base off. This rearrangement joins TRBV29-1 to TRBJ2-5; 8 nucleotides line up with TRBD1. V dropped 7 bases and J dropped 11; count of bases not matched to a gene: 15. The CDR3 is made up of 13 amino acids. The germline gives CDR1 SQVTM, CDR2 ANQGSEA. This CDR3 reads CSGGQGALNEQYF. DNA for the CDR3: TGCAGCGGGGGGCAGGGGGCACTCAATGAGCAGTACTTC.

This clonotype was recorded many times. The chain recombines TRBV9 with TRBJ2-6; D is uncertain. V was shortened by 0 bases and J by 2 bases, with 6 bases between the two germline ends. This CDR3 comprises 15 residues. Germline V gene lookup returns CDR1 SGDLS and CDR2 YYNGEE. CDR3 protein: CASSVALPGANVLTF. The CDR3, as DNA: TGTGCCAGCAGCGTAGCTCTACCTGGGGCCAACGTCCTGACTTTC.

The V gene is TRBV7-2, the J gene TRBJ1-2; D perhaps matches TRBD1 (5 bases). The CDR3 sequence is 14 residues long. V was cut by 5 bases and J by 8 bases, with 18 bases left in between. CDR1 SGHTA and CDR2 FQGNSA come from the germline V gene. Here the CDR3 reads CASSPTGTVWGYTF. CDR3 sequence (DNA): TGTGCCAGCAGCCCAACTGGGACTGTCTGGGGCTACACCTTC.

This clonotype showed up many times. The chain recombines TRBV29-1 with TRBJ1-2; 12 bases agree with TRBD1. The V gene's germline CDR1 is SQVTM and CDR2 ANQGSEA. The CDR3 is made up of 17 amino acids. Trimming cost V 5 bases and J 4 bases; bases outside gene matches: 14. This chain's CDR3 is CSVKGVPGTGGSYGYTF. The CDR3, as DNA: TGCAGCGTTAAGGGCGTCCCCGGGACAGGGGGCAGCTATGGCTACACCTTC.

Only one count was recorded for this clonotype. A much bigger clone sits one base away, suggesting this may be a read error. The gene calls are TRBV29-1 and TRBJ2-1, with 9 bases aligning to TRBD2. J was trimmed by 9 bases and V by 3 bases; bases with no gene match: 9. The CDR3 length is 14 residues. Germline CDR1 is SQVTM and CDR2 is ANQGSEA. For the CDR3, the DNA is TGCAGCGTTGACGGGCTAGCGGGGTCACCTGAGCAGTTCTTC. Translating it yields CSVDGLAGSPEQFF.

This clonotype occurred many times. CDR3 DNA sequence: TGCGCCAGCAGTAACAGGGGCGCAGATACGCAGTATTTT. Its translation: CASSNRGADTQYF. The V call is TRBV4-3, the J call TRBJ2-3; 7 nucleotides align to TRBD1. V dropped 6 bases and J dropped 4; count of bases not matched to a gene: 4. Looked up from germline, CDR1 is LGHNA and CDR2 is YSLEER. The CDR3 has 13 residues.

With regard to this clonotype: A junction end diverges from the germline sequence, so it may reflect a read error. The V gene is TRBV12-3 or TRBV12-4, the J gene TRBJ2-1; D is undetermined. The CDR3 runs 11 residues. As DNA, the CDR3 is TGTGCCAGCAGTTTGTACAATGAGCGGTTCTTC. It yields the protein CASSLYNERFF.

This clonotype has a count of ten or more. The rearrangement links TRBV7-2 to TRBJ1-4, with D possibly matching TRBD1 (6 bases). V dropped 2 bases and J dropped 7 bases, with 23 bases sitting between them. Germline V gene lookup returns CDR1 SGHTA and CDR2 FQGNSA. The CDR3 has 18 residues. CDR3 DNA sequence: TGTGCCAGCAGCTTACCCGGGGGCGCTGAGGGGGATAGTGAAAAACTGTTTTTT. Its translation: CASSLPGGAEGDSEKLFF.